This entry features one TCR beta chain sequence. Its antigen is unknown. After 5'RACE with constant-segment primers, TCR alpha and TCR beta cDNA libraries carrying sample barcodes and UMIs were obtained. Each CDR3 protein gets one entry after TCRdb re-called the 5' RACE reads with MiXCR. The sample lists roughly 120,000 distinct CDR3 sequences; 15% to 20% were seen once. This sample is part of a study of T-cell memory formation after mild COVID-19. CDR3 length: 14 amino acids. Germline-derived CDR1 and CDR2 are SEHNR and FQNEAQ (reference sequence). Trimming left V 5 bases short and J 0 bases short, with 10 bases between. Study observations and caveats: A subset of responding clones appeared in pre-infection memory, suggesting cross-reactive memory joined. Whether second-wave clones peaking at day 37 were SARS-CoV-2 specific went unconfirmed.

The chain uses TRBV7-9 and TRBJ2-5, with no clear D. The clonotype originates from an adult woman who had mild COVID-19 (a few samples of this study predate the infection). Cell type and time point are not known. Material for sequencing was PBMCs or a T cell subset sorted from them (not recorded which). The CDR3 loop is CASSPQRYQETQYF. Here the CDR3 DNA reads TGTGCCAGCAGCCCTCAACGGTACCAAGAGACCCAGTACTTC.